Sequencing of this T cell receptor (beta chain) was carried out in a study of blood T cell repertoires in COVID-19. Background on the study: COVID-19 samples collected from the United States, Italy and Spain covered acute and convalescent phases. From T cells, B-cell-depleted T cells, or PBMCs came the material, which was cDNA or gDNA.

The CDR3 length is 15 residues. Trimming cost V 5 bases and J 1 base, with 12 bases left between them. The germline CDR1 and CDR2 sequences are ENHRY and SYGVKD. In the original workflow: Reference gene primers were amplified, and this amplification served to estimate nucleated cell counts. Profiling relied on immunoSEQ multiplex PCR, and the TCRdb table lists in-frame clones only, not all of them. V and J calls and clone size are given by that table; D and trimming were obtained from the DNA. The sample has under 350,000 clones, around nine tenths seen once. V gene TRBV10-3 combines with J gene TRBJ1-5; TRBD1 might be the D (5 bases). The TCR originated in a man in his sixties or seventies with acute or convalescent COVID-19. Sequences were obtained from peripheral blood. The CDR3 region is CAISTGTESNQPQHF. DNA for the CDR3: TGTGCCATCAGTACCGGGACTGAGAGCAATCAGCCCCAGCATTTT.